This is a list of T cell receptor beta chains from one sample in a study of control samples from healthy donors and cancer patients. Using immunoSEQ multiplex PCR, the repertoire was profiled, and TCRdb retains in-frame clones only, with some absent. The sample lists about 140,000 clones, about 85% seen once, with roughly 8.7% in the top ten. The sample consisted of blood. The receptors derive from a woman aged 30 to 39 in good health. CDR3s include the opening cysteine and the closing phenylalanine or tryptophan. The D gene is left open where the match is weak. A row's size may be missing; if present it is once, few, many or a size class.

clone_size j_call v_call d_call cdr3_nt cdr3_aa
few TRBJ1-2 TRBV28 . TGTGCCAGCAGTTACGACTATGGCTACACCTTC CASSYDYGYTF
. TRBJ2-3 TRBV5-8 TRBD2 TGTGCCAGCAGCTTAGGACTAGCGGAGCTCACAGATACGCAGTATTTT CASSLGLAELTDTQYF
. TRBJ1-4 TRBV15 TRBD1 TGTGCCACCAGCAGAGATCCCGGACAGGGGAATGAAAAACTGTTTTTT CATSRDPGQGNEKLFF
few TRBJ1-1 TRBV18 . TGTGCCAGCTCACCAGATCCGGGGGCCGAAACTGAAGCTTTCTTT CASSPDPGAETEAFF
. TRBJ1-3 TRBV13 . TGTGCCAGCAGCTCCGGGGGTTTCTCTGGAAACACCATATATTTT CASSSGGFSGNTIYF
. TRBJ1-2 TRBV7-6 . TGTGCCAGCAGCTTAGCGGGCAGGGACGGCTACACCTTC CASSLAGRDGYTF
few TRBJ1-6 TRBV5-1 . TGCGCCAGCAGGGAGGCAGATTCACCCCTCCACTTT CASREADSPLHF
. TRBJ2-1 TRBV5-1 . TGCGCCAGCAGCTTGTCGGGCAGCTCCTACAATGAGCAGTTCTTC CASSLSGSSYNEQFF
. TRBJ1-1 TRBV9 . TGTGCCAGCAGCGTAGTACAGGGAAACATGAACACTGAAGCTTTCTTT CASSVVQGNMNTEAFF
. TRBJ2-7 TRBV7-9 TRBD2 TGTGCCAGCAGCTTAGGCCCCCGCCACCTACGGACTAGCCACGAGCAGTACTTC CASSLGPRHLRTSHEQYF
. TRBJ2-1 TRBV28 TRBD2 TGTGCCAGCACCTCGACTAGCGTTAACTACAATGAGCAGTTCTTC CASTSTSVNYNEQFF
once TRBJ2-3 TRBV11-3 . TGTGCCAGCAGCTTAGACGGCACAGATACGCAGTATTTT CASSLDGTDTQYF
. TRBJ2-2 TRBV6-1 TRBD2 TGTGCCAGCAGTGACACTAGCGGGAAGCCTACGGCCGGGGAGCTGTTTTTT CASSDTSGKPTAGELFF
. TRBJ2-1 TRBV6-5 . TGTGCCAGCAGTTACCCGATGGGGGCCGAAGGGAATGAGCAGTTCTTC CASSYPMGAEGNEQFF
. TRBJ1-1 TRBV5-1 . TGCGCCAGCAGCTTCCAGGGTGTCGACACTGAAGCTTTCTTT CASSFQGVDTEAFF
. TRBJ1-2 TRBV29-1 . TGCAGCGTTGAAGATCCGGGTTATGGCTACACCTTC CSVEDPGYGYTF
. TRBJ1-5 TRBV19 TRBD1 TGTGCCAGTAGTCTATACAGGGGCGGCAATCAGCCCCAGCATTTT CASSLYRGGNQPQHF
. TRBJ1-2 TRBV27 . TGTGCCAGCAGTTTCCAAAGGACAGAGCCACAGGGCTACACCTTC CASSFQRTEPQGYTF
. TRBJ2-3 TRBV24-1 . TGTGCCACCAGTGATTTCGGGAGAGATACGCAGTATTTT CATSDFGRDTQYF
. TRBJ2-2 TRBV19 TRBD1 TGTGCCAGTAGTCCGAGGGACAGGGCCTACACCGGGGAGCTGTTTTTT CASSPRDRAYTGELFF
. TRBJ2-1 TRBV6-4 . TGTGCCAGCAGTGAACCGACAGGGAGGGGGAACAATGAGCAGTTCTTC CASSEPTGRGNNEQFF
. TRBJ2-2 TRBV19 . TGTGCCAGTAGTATCGGACAGAACACCGGGGAGCTGTTTTTT CASSIGQNTGELFF
. TRBJ1-1 TRBV5-1 . TGCGCCAGCAGCTTGGGAGCGGTCGCTGAAGCTTTCTTT CASSLGAVAEAFF
. TRBJ1-4 TRBV2 . TGTGCCAGCTACCCGGATTATGGAAATGAAAAACTGTTTTTT CASYPDYGNEKLFF
. TRBJ1-1 TRBV20-1 . TGCAGTGCTAGAGAACTCAGTGAAGCTTTCTTT CSARELSEAFF
. TRBJ2-2 TRBV20-1 . TGCAGTGCTAGTTACGGGGGAGGAGTCACCGGGGAGCTGTTTTTT CSASYGGGVTGELFF
few TRBJ2-7 TRBV4-2 TRBD2 TGTGCCAGCAGCCAAGATCGACCTAGCGGTGTCTACGAGCAGTACTTC CASSQDRPSGVYEQYF
. TRBJ1-1 TRBV6-6 TRBD1 TGTGCCAGCAGTCCGGGACAGGGGAACACTGAAGCTTTCTTT CASSPGQGNTEAFF
few TRBJ2-1 TRBV4-1 . TGCGCCAGCAGCCAATTTCGGCCTAGCGATGAGCAGTTCTTC CASSQFRPSDEQFF
. TRBJ1-5 TRBV6-2/TRBV6-3 . TGTGCCAGCAGCCTCGATAACAATCAGCCCCAGCATTTT CASSLDNNQPQHF
. TRBJ1-1 TRBV2 TRBD1 TGTGCCAGCAGTCTGGACAGGGGGGTCACTGAAGCTTTCTTT CASSLDRGVTEAFF
once TRBJ2-5 TRBV19 TRBD2 TGTGCCAGTAGTATAGGCCAGTTTAGGCCGGGGGGAGAGACCCAGTACTTC CASSIGQFRPGGETQYF
. TRBJ2-1 TRBV5-8 TRBD2 TGTGCCAGCAGCTTGGGACTAGCATTATACAATGAGCAGTTCTTC CASSLGLALYNEQFF
. TRBJ2-7 TRBV5-1 . TGCGCCAGCACTGCGGGGACGAGCTCCTACGAGCAGTACTTC CASTAGTSSYEQYF
. TRBJ2-7 TRBV29-1 . TGCAGCGTTGCCCCAGGGGTGGATAGCTACGAGCAGTACTTC CSVAPGVDSYEQYF
. TRBJ1-2 TRBV29-1 . TGCAGCGTTGAAGGAGGGACTACTAACTATGGCTACACCTTC CSVEGGTTNYGYTF
. TRBJ1-1 TRBV28 TRBD1 TGTGCCAGCAGTCCCTCGGGACAGTCTGAAGCTTTCTTT CASSPSGQSEAFF
. TRBJ1-4 TRBV29-1 . TGCAGCGTTGTGAAGGAGCAGGGGGAAAAACTGTTTTTT CSVVKEQGEKLFF
. TRBJ1-4 TRBV3-1/TRBV3-2 . TGTGCCAGCAGCCAAGATTTACGGTTTGATGAAAAACTGTTTTTT CASSQDLRFDEKLFF
. TRBJ1-1 TRBV2 . TGTGCCAGCAACCCGGGGACCGCCGGCACTGAAGCTTTCTTT CASNPGTAGTEAFF
. TRBJ1-2 TRBV5-4 TRBD1 TGTGCCAGCAACATACAGGGGGTCTTGGGCTACACCTTC CASNIQGVLGYTF
once TRBJ1-5 TRBV15 . TGTGCCACCAGCAGAGATGTGTGGGATCAGCCCCAGCATTTT CATSRDVWDQPQHF
. TRBJ1-2 TRBV3-1/TRBV3-2 . TGTGCCAGCAGCATGAGAACAGAGTTAAGTGGCTACACCTTC CASSMRTELSGYTF
few TRBJ1-2 TRBV13 . TGTGCCAGCAGCTTAGACGAAGATTTGGGCTACACCTTC CASSLDEDLGYTF
. TRBJ1-2 TRBV4-2 . TGTGCCAGCTCCAGTGATTCTAACTATGGCTACACCTTC CASSSDSNYGYTF
once TRBJ1-2 TRBV2 . TGTGCCAGCTTCAGGGATCCTAACTATGGCTACACCTTC CASFRDPNYGYTF
. TRBJ2-7 TRBV7-6 . TGTGCCAGCAGCTTAAATGGGCGGGATCACGAGCAGTACTTC CASSLNGRDHEQYF
once TRBJ1-1 TRBV29-1 . TGCAGCGTTGGGGGACCCCGGGGGACTGAAGCTTTCTTT CSVGGPRGTEAFF
. TRBJ1-1 TRBV29-1 TRBD1 TGCAGCGTGGGGCAGGGGGCGACGGGCACTGAAGCTTTCTTT CSVGQGATGTEAFF
. TRBJ1-3 TRBV12-3/TRBV12-4 . TGTGCCAGCAGGGACAGCTCTGGAAACACCATATATTTT CASRDSSGNTIYF
. TRBJ2-4 TRBV2 . TGTGCCAGCAGTGAAGCGGGAAACATTCAGTACTTC CASSEAGNIQYF
. TRBJ2-7 TRBV19 TRBD1 TGTGCCAGTAGCCGTAGGGGACAGGTAGCCTACGAGCAGTACTTC CASSRRGQVAYEQYF
. TRBJ1-4 TRBV28 . TGTGCCAGCAGTTCACGTATTAATGAAAAACTGTTTTTT CASSSRINEKLFF
. TRBJ1-4 TRBV5-6 TRBD1 TGTGCCAGCAGCTCCGGGACAGTTGATTCTGCAACTAATGAAAAACTGTTTTTT CASSSGTVDSATNEKLFF
. TRBJ1-2 TRBV24-1 . TGTGCCACCAGTGATTTTGTCGAGGGCTACACCTTC CATSDFVEGYTF
. TRBJ1-5 TRBV7-6 . TGTGCCAGCAGCTTAGGCGCGAATCAGCCCCAGCATTTT CASSLGANQPQHF
. TRBJ1-2 TRBV24-1 TRBD1 TGTGCCACCAGTGATCTCCGGGACAGTGATAACTATGGCTACACCTTC CATSDLRDSDNYGYTF
. TRBJ1-5 TRBV15 . TGTGCCACCAGCAGAGGGGGGGGGCCTCAGCCCCAGCATTTT CATSRGGGPQPQHF
. TRBJ1-5 TRBV28 . TGTGCCAGCCGAGGTGGTAATCAGCCCCAGCATTTT CASRGGNQPQHF